A selection of T cell receptor beta chains follows, all from one sample in a study of CD8 T cells in ankylosing spondylitis. One entry per CDR3 protein results from TCRdb running MiXCR on the 5' RACE reads. Here the sample spans 450,000 to 550,000 distinct CDR3 sequences, about 5% being singletons. Sequenced sample: blood, either unsorted or a sorted T cell fraction (not recorded which). The receptors derive from a male donor with ankylosing spondylitis. CDR3s include the opening cysteine and the closing phenylalanine or tryptophan. A D gene is named only where the DNA matches it firmly. A clone size is listed for some rows: how often the clone was seen (once, few, many), or a class if it is expanded.

D: TRBD1; size: many; J: TRBJ2-5; V: TRBV6-1; CDR3: CASSRDRGHGETQYF; DNA: TGTGCCAGCTCTCGGGACAGGGGGCATGGGGAGACCCAGTACTTC
D: TRBD1; size: many; J: TRBJ2-2; V: TRBV7-9; CDR3: CASSPRQGLNTGELFF; DNA: TGTGCCAGCAGCCCAAGACAGGGGTTGAACACCGGGGAGCTGTTTTTT
D: .; size: .; J: TRBJ2-1; V: TRBV28; CDR3: CAATGFREQFF; DNA: TGTGCCGCCACTGGCTTCAGAGAGCAGTTCTTC
D: .; size: many; J: TRBJ2-5; V: TRBV7-2; CDR3: CASSPRGTETQYF; DNA: TGTGCCAGCAGCCCCCGCGGGACGGAGACCCAGTACTTC
D: .; size: many; J: TRBJ1-1; V: TRBV14; CDR3: CASSQGAHNPNTEAFF; DNA: TGTGCCAGCAGCCAAGGGGCACACAACCCGAACACTGAAGCTTTCTTT
D: .; size: many; J: TRBJ1-2; V: TRBV29-1; CDR3: CSVAHRVGYGYTF; DNA: TGCAGCGTTGCCCACAGGGTGGGCTATGGCTACACCTTC
D: .; size: many; J: TRBJ1-5; V: TRBV24-1; CDR3: CATSPGGVWNQPQHF; DNA: TGTGCCACCTCTCCGGGGGGGGTTTGGAATCAGCCCCAGCATTTT
D: TRBD2; size: .; J: TRBJ2-3; V: TRBV4-3; CDR3: CASSQDLSGSADTQYF; DNA: TGCGCCAGCAGCCAGGATCTTAGCGGGAGCGCAGATACGCAGTATTTT
D: .; size: many; J: TRBJ2-2; V: TRBV4-3; CDR3: CASSSGTFSPGELFF; DNA: TGCGCCAGCAGCTCCGGGACCTTCTCTCCCGGGGAGCTGTTTTTT
D: TRBD1; size: many; J: TRBJ2-5; V: TRBV7-2; CDR3: CASSLGGTGGFQETQYF; DNA: TGTGCCAGCAGCTTAGGGGGGACAGGGGGCTTTCAAGAGACCCAGTACTTC
D: .; size: many; J: TRBJ2-7; V: TRBV7-8; CDR3: CASSSHTVGEQYF; DNA: TGTGCCAGCAGCTCCCATACGGTGGGAGAGCAGTACTTC
D: .; size: few; J: TRBJ2-1; V: TRBV7-3; CDR3: CASSLIGQTFGNEQFF; DNA: TGTGCCAGCAGCTTAATCGGACAGACCTTCGGAAATGAGCAGTTCTTC
D: TRBD2; size: many; J: TRBJ2-5; V: TRBV11-1; CDR3: CASSPRWGGLIEGETQYF; DNA: TGTGCCAGCAGCCCCCGGTGGGGGGGTCTAATCGAGGGGGAGACCCAGTACTTC
D: .; size: few; J: TRBJ2-7; V: TRBV6-2/TRBV6-3; CDR3: CASSYSIAVSYEQYF; DNA: TGTGCCAGCAGTTACTCGATAGCGGTTTCCTACGAGCAGTACTTC
D: .; size: many; J: TRBJ2-3; V: TRBV4-3; CDR3: CASSHIALGTDTQYF; DNA: TGCGCCAGCAGCCATATAGCCCTGGGCACAGATACGCAGTATTTT
D: .; size: .; J: TRBJ1-3; V: TRBV18; CDR3: CASSPPGEGGNTIYF; DNA: TGTGCCAGCTCACCCCCGGGGGAAGGTGGAAACACCATATATTTT
D: .; size: many; J: TRBJ1-2; V: TRBV27; CDR3: CASSLRTGATPGGYTF; DNA: TGTGCCAGCAGTCTTCGGACGGGGGCAACCCCGGGAGGCTACACCTTC
D: .; size: many; J: TRBJ2-7; V: TRBV10-3; CDR3: CAIDPSPQGEQYF; DNA: TGTGCCATCGATCCCTCACCCCAGGGCGAGCAGTACTTC
D: TRBD2; size: .; J: TRBJ2-7; V: TRBV4-3; CDR3: CASSQVRSSGGSYEQYF; DNA: TGCGCCAGCAGCCAAGTAAGGTCTAGCGGGGGATCCTACGAGCAGTACTTC
D: .; size: many; J: TRBJ2-3; V: TRBV6-2/TRBV6-3; CDR3: CASSYALDSVSTDTQYF; DNA: TGTGCCAGCAGTTACGCTTTGGACAGCGTTAGCACAGATACGCAGTATTTT
D: .; size: many; J: TRBJ2-1; V: TRBV4-1; CDR3: CASSQDGSNSEQFF; DNA: TGCGCCAGCAGCCAAGACGGGTCAAACAGTGAGCAGTTCTTC
D: TRBD2; size: many; J: TRBJ2-1; V: TRBV7-2; CDR3: CASRGGLAGNREQFF; DNA: TGTGCCAGCAGAGGGGGTCTAGCGGGAAATCGGGAGCAGTTCTTC
D: .; size: .; J: TRBJ1-1; V: TRBV20-1; CDR3: CSAPPRPGFEAFF; DNA: TGCAGTGCCCCACCCCGACCGGGGTTTGAAGCTTTCTTT
D: .; size: many; J: TRBJ2-1; V: TRBV4-3; CDR3: CASSQVPTASEQFF; DNA: TGCGCCAGCAGCCAAGTACCGACAGCCAGTGAGCAGTTCTTC
D: .; size: many; J: TRBJ2-3; V: TRBV4-1; CDR3: CASSQAWVDLADTQYF; DNA: TGCGCCAGCAGCCAAGCTTGGGTGGACCTCGCAGATACGCAGTATTTT
D: TRBD1; size: many; J: TRBJ1-2; V: TRBV4-2; CDR3: CASSQERTGYGYTF; DNA: TGTGCCAGCAGCCAAGAGAGGACAGGGTATGGCTACACCTTC
D: TRBD2; size: many; J: TRBJ2-7; V: TRBV4-2; CDR3: CASSRIKGTSDLSSYEQYF; DNA: TGTGCCAGCAGCCGGATAAAGGGGACTAGCGACCTTAGCTCCTACGAGCAGTACTTC
D: .; size: .; J: TRBJ2-1; V: TRBV27; CDR3: CASSLFMWSSTYNEQFF; DNA: TGTGCCAGCAGTTTGTTTATGTGGAGTAGTACCTACAATGAGCAGTTCTTC
D: .; size: many; J: TRBJ1-4; V: TRBV4-2; CDR3: CASSQLDLGEKLFF; DNA: TGTGCCAGCAGCCAACTAGACCTGGGCGAAAAACTGTTTTTT
D: .; size: many; J: TRBJ1-5; V: TRBV20-1; CDR3: CSARVVGPGQPQHF; DNA: TGCAGTGCTAGAGTGGTGGGCCCCGGGCAGCCCCAGCATTTT
D: TRBD1; size: many; J: TRBJ1-1; V: TRBV5-1; CDR3: CASSPQGAFGEAFF; DNA: TGCGCCAGCAGCCCCCAGGGGGCCTTCGGTGAAGCTTTCTTT
D: TRBD2; size: many; J: TRBJ2-7; V: TRBV5-1; CDR3: CASSNALAGAYEQYF; DNA: TGCGCCAGCAGCAACGCACTAGCGGGAGCCTACGAGCAGTACTTC
D: .; size: many; J: TRBJ2-1; V: TRBV6-2/TRBV6-3; CDR3: CASRPLRSYNEQFF; DNA: TGTGCCAGCCGTCCTCTCCGCTCCTACAATGAGCAGTTCTTC
D: TRBD1; size: many; J: TRBJ1-1; V: TRBV4-3; CDR3: CASSQTGPDTEAFF; DNA: TGCGCCAGCAGCCAGACAGGGCCCGACACTGAAGCTTTCTTT
D: .; size: few; J: TRBJ2-2; V: TRBV10-2; CDR3: CAIRGTANTGELFF; DNA: TGCGCCATCCGGGGCACAGCGAACACCGGGGAGCTGTTTTTT
D: TRBD1; size: many; J: TRBJ1-6; V: TRBV28; CDR3: CASSPTGSGNSPLHF; DNA: TGTGCCAGCAGCCCGACAGGGTCCGGTAATTCACCCCTCCACTTT
D: .; size: few; J: TRBJ1-1; V: TRBV29-1; CDR3: CSLWISPNTEAFF; DNA: TGCAGTCTTTGGATCTCCCCGAACACTGAAGCTTTCTTT
D: TRBD2; size: .; J: TRBJ2-7; V: TRBV29-1; CDR3: CSVGTSGGYEQYF; DNA: TGCAGCGTTGGGACTAGCGGGGGCTACGAGCAGTACTTC
D: .; size: many; J: TRBJ2-1; V: TRBV7-2; CDR3: CASSPQGNEQFF; DNA: TGTGCCAGCAGCCCACAGGGAAATGAGCAGTTCTTC
D: .; size: many; J: TRBJ2-3; V: TRBV18; CDR3: CASSPPISWSTDTQYF; DNA: TGTGCCAGCTCACCACCGATTAGTTGGAGCACAGATACGCAGTATTTT
D: .; size: many; J: TRBJ2-1; V: TRBV9; CDR3: CASSPRGFIGGEQFF; DNA: TGTGCCAGCAGCCCTCGGGGCTTTATTGGAGGTGAGCAGTTCTTC
D: TRBD1; size: many; J: TRBJ1-5; V: TRBV6-2/TRBV6-3; CDR3: CASSFATGSRRQPQHF; DNA: TGTGCCAGCAGTTTCGCGACAGGGTCGAGACGCCAGCCCCAGCATTTT
D: .; size: many; J: TRBJ1-5; V: TRBV12-3/TRBV12-4; CDR3: CASSLYGGGMAQHF; DNA: TGTGCCAGCAGTTTATATGGCGGAGGAATGGCCCAGCATTTT
D: .; size: many; J: TRBJ1-4; V: TRBV6-1; CDR3: CASSDGQLGEKLFF; DNA: TGTGCCAGCAGTGACGGACAGTTAGGGGAAAAACTGTTTTTT
D: .; size: many; J: TRBJ2-5; V: TRBV7-2; CDR3: CASSLAAGEAETQYF; DNA: TGTGCCAGCAGCTTAGCAGCAGGGGAGGCCGAGACCCAGTACTTC
D: TRBD2; size: many; J: TRBJ2-5; V: TRBV29-1; CDR3: CSVEDRGASGSGETQYF; DNA: TGCAGCGTTGAAGATCGGGGGGCTAGCGGGAGCGGGGAGACCCAGTACTTC
D: .; size: many; J: TRBJ1-4; V: TRBV6-2/TRBV6-3; CDR3: CASSLDSPDEKLFF; DNA: TGTGCCAGCAGTCTAGACAGTCCTGACGAAAAACTGTTTTTT
D: .; size: many; J: TRBJ2-6; V: TRBV7-9; CDR3: CASSFKGSGANVLTF; DNA: TGTGCCAGCAGCTTTAAGGGCTCTGGGGCCAACGTCCTGACTTTC
D: .; size: few; J: TRBJ2-5; V: TRBV6-5; CDR3: CASSHLEETQYF; DNA: TGTGCCAGCAGTCACTTGGAGGAGACCCAGTACTTC